This T cell receptor (beta chain) is from a study of blood T cell repertoires in COVID-19 (dated by TCRdb to the early 2020s). Background on the whole study: Samples covering the acute and convalescent phases of COVID-19 were provided by collaborators in the United States, Italy and Spain. The samples were drawn from two sources: the first 160 participants of the ongoing ImmuneRACE study, and approximately 1,300 subjects contributed by 6 global collaborators. The prospective study material was composed of cDNA or gDNA derived from T cells, B-cell-depleted T cells, or PBMCs. Subjects who had been exposed to COVID-19, were actively infected with it, or had recovered from it provided the deeply sampled blood TCRbeta repertoires that made up the dataset. The sample metadata nearly always contained a de-identified subject ID, COVID-19 status, age in years and sex. HLA class I and class II types, where available, came from metadata supplied by the sample provider rather than from assay-based typing. The repertoires were released in a freely available public database intended as a resource for research on the immune response to SARS-CoV-2.

Study-level results and caveats: Clinical and demographic metadata were provided uncurated, with the amount varying by source and participant.

This clone was counted once. The antigen it recognizes is unknown. No base-level quality is on record; no much larger clone is a single base apart. TCRbeta CDR3 regions were amplified from genomic DNA by means of the immunoSEQ Assay, a bias-controlled multiplex PCR. In the authors' own workflow: Within the assay, amplification of reference gene primers was used to estimate how many nucleated cells each sample contained. To quantify the absolute abundance of each unique TCRbeta CDR3 rearrangement, sequence reads were collapsed and filtered. For each sample, productive Simpson clonality was calculated by taking the square root of Simpson's diversity index across productive rearrangements. TCRdb took this table from immuneACCESS and kept in-frame rearrangements with V and J called. Such tables lack part of the clones; where checked against another copy, unresolved V genes explain under half of the gap, and the rest is unexplained. V and J calls and clone size are copied from that table; D and trimming were computed from the DNA. The sample has about 300,000 clones on record, approximately 88% of them singletons. The top ten clones comprise roughly 6.7% of the sample.

The CDR3 covers 15 residues, taking in both the cysteine and the phenylalanine. Only the CDR3 DNA stays, 45 bases, in frame from base 1. From the germline V gene (reference sequence), CDR1 is SGHNT and CDR2 is YYREEE. Trimming removed 4 bases from V and 9 bases from J; the gene matches leave 9 bases unexplained. A second Seattle source provided samples from volunteer blood donors who had recovered from COVID-19. Collaborating institutions collected whole blood in K2EDTA tubes following their own protocols. For TCRbeta analysis, collaborator samples were shipped as frozen whole blood, as isolated PBMCs, or as DNA extracted from either sample type.

Source material: peripheral blood. The rearranged chain carries TRBV5-4 and TRBJ1-6, with TRBD1 identical over 8 junction bases. This clonotype was sampled from a man younger than 35 who had recovered from COVID-19. CDR3 region: CASSRTGTPGSPLHF. At the DNA level, the sequence is TGTGCCAGCAGCCGGACAGGGACGCCCGGTTCACCCCTCCACTTT.